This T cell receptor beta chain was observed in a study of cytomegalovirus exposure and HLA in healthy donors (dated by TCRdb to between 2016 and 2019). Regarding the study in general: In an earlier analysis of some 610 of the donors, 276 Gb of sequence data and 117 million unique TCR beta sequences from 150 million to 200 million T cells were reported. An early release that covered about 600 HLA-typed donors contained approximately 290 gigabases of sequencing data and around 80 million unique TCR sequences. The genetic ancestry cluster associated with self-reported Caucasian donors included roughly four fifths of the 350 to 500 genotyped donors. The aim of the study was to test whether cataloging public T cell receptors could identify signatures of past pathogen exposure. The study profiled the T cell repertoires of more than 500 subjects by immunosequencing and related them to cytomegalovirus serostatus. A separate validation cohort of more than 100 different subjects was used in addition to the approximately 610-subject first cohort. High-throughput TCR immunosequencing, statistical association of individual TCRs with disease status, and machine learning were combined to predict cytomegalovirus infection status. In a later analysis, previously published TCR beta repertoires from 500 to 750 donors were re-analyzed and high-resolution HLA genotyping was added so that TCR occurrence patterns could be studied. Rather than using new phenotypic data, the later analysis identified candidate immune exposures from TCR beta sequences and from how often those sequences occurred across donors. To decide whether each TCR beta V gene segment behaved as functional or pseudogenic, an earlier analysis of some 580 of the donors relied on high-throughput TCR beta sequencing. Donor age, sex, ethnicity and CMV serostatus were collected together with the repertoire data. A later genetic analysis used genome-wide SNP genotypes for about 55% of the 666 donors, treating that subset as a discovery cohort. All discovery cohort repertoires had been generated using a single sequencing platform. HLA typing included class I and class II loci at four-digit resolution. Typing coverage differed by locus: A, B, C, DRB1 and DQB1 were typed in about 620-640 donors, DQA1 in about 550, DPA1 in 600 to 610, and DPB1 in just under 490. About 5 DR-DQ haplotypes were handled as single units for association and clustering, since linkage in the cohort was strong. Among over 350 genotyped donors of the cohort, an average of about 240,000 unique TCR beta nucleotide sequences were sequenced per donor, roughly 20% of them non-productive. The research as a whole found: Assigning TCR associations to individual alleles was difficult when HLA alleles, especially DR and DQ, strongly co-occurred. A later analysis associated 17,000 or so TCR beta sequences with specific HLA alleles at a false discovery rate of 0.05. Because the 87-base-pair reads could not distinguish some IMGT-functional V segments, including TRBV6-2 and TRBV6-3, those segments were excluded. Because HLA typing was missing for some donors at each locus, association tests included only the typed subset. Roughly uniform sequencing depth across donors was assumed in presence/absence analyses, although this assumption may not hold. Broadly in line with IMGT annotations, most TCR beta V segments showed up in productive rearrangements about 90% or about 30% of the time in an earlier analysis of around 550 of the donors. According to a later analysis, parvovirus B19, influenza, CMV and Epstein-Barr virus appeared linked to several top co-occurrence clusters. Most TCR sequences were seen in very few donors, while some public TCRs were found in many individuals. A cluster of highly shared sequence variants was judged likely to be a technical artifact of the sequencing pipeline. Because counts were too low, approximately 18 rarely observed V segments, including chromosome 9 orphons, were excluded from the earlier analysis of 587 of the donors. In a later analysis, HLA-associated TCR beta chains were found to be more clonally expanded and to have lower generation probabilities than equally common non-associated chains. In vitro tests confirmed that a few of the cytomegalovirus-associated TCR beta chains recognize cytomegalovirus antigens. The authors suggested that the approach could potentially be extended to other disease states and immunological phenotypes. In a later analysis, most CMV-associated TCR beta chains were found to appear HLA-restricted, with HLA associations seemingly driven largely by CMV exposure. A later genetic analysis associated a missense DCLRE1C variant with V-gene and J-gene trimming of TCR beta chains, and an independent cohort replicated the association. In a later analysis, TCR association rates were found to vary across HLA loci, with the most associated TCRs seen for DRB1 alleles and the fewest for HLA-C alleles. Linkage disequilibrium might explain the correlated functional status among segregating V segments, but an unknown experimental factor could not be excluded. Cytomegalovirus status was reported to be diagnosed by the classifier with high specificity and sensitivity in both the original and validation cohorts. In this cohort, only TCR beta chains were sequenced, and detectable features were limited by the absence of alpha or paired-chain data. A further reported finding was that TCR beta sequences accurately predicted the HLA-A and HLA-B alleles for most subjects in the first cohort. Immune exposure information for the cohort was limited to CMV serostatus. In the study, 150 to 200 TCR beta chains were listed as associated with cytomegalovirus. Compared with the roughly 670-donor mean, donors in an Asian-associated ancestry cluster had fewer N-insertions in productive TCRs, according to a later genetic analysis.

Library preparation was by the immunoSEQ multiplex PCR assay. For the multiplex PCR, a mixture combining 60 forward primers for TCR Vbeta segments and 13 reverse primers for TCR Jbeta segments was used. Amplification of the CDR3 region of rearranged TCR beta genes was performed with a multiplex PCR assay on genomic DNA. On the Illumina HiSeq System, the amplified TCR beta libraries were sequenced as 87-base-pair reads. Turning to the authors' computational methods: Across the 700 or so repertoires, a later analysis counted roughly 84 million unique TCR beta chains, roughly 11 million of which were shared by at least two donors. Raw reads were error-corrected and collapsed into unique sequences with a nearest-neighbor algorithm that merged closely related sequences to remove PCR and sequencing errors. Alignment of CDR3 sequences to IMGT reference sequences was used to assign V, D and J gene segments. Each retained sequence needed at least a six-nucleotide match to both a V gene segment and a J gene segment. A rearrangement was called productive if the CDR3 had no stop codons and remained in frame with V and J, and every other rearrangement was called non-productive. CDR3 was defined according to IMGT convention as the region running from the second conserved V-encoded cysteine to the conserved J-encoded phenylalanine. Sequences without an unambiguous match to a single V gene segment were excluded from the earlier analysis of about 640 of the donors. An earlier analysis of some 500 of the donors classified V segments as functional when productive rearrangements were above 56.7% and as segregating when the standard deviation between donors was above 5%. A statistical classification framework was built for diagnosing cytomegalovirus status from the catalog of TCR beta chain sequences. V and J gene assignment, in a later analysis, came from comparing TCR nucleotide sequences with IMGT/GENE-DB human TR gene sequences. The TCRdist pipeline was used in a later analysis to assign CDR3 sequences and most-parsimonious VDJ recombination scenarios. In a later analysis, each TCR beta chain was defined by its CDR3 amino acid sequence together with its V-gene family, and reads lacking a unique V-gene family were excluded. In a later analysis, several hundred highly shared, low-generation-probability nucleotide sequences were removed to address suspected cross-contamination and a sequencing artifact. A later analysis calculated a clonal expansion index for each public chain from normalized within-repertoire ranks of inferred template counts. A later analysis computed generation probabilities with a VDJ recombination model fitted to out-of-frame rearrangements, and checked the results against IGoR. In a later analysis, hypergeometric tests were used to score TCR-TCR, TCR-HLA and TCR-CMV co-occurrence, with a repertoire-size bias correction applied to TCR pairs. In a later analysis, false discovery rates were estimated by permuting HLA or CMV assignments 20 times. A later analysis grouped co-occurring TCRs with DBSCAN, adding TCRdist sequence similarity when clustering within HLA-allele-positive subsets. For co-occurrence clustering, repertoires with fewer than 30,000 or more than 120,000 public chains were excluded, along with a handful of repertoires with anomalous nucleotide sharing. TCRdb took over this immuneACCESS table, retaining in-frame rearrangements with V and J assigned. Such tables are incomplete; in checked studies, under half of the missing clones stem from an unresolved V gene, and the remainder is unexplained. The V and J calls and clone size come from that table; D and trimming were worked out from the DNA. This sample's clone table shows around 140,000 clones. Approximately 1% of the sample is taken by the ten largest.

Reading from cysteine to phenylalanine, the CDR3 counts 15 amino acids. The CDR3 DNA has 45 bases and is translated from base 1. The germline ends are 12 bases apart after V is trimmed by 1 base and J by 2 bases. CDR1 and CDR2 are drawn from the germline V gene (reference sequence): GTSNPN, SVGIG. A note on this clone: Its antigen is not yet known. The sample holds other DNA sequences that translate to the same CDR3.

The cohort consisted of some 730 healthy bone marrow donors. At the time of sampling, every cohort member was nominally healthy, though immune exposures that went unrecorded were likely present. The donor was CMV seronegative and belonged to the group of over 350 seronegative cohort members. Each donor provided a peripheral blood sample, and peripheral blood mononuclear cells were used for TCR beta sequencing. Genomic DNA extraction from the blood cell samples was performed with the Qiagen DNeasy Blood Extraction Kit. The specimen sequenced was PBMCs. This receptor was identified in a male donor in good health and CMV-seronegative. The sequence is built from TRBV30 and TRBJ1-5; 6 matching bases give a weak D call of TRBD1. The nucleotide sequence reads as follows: TGTGCCTGGAGTGACCAACAGGGAGGCAATCAGCCCCAGCATTTT. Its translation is CAWSDQQGGNQPQHF.